Below are 10 T cell receptor beta chains sequenced from a single sample in a study of regulatory T cells in long-lasting Graves disease. Specified time point: newly diagnosed GD, antithyroid drugs for less than 3 months. PBMCs were the source of the RNA used for TCR sequencing. Construction of the TCR beta libraries employed iRepertoire HTBI primers in conjunction with Arm-PCR of CDR3 regions. Each CDR3 protein is one row after TCRdb ran MiXCR on the multiplex PCR reads. The table shows 510,000 or so distinct CDR3 sequences, with around 12% occurring only once. A further study also used this sample, focusing on T cells in Graves' hyperthyroidism and ophthalmopathy.

The specimen comprised peripheral blood mononuclear cells (PBMCs), sampled at new diagnosis, from a patient treated with antithyroid drugs. The receptor source for this set is a woman aged 25 to 39 with Graves disease.

This clonotype came up a few times. The chain employs TRBV6-2 or TRBV6-3 and TRBJ2-6; D unresolved. Germline assignment: CDR1 MNHEY and CDR2 SVGEGT. This CDR3 has 17 amino acids. Between the trimmed V and J ends, which lost 6 bases and 2 bases, there was a span of 17 bases. The CDR3 protein is CASSIAPPGTGANVLTF. As DNA, the CDR3 is TGTGCCAGCAGCATAGCCCCCCCTGGAACTGGGGCCAACGTCCTGACTTTC.

As to this clonotype: A read error may be the cause here, since a much bigger clone is one base away. The V call is TRBV10-3, the J call TRBJ1-6, with 9 bases matching TRBD1. This CDR3 has 15 residues. With V trimmed by 5 bases and J by 8 bases, 7 bases remained unmatched. Germline V gene sequence: CDR1 ENHRY, CDR2 SYGVKD. Here the CDR3 DNA reads TGTGCCATCAGTTACTGGGGACAGGGAGATTCACCCCTCCACTTT. The encoded protein is CAISYWGQGDSPLHF.

This clonotype was counted many times. This CDR3 reads CASSLLAGSINEQFF. DNA for the CDR3: TGTGCCAGCAGCCTACTAGCGGGAAGTATCAATGAGCAGTTCTTC. V and J are TRBV7-3 and TRBJ2-1; 10 nucleotides agree with TRBD2. Germline CDR1 reads SGHTA; CDR2 reads FQGTGA. V shed 5 bases and J 6 bases; nucleotides not matched to a gene: 7. The CDR3 length is 15 residues.

Ten or more counts support this clonotype. The chain joins TRBV2 to TRBJ2-1; D gene uncertain. The germline V gene has CDR1 SNHLY and CDR2 FYNNEI. Trimming took off 3 bases at V and 10 bases at J, with 7 bases between the two ends. This CDR3 region has 11 residues. The CDR3 nucleotides read TGTGCCAGCAGTGATTGGATGGAGCAGTTCTTC. It yields the protein CASSDWMEQFF.

As concerns this clonotype: Being one base from a much bigger clone, this may be a read error. This chain links TRBV6-9 with TRBJ1-1; D unclear. Germline V CDR1 and CDR2: MNHGY, SVAAGI. The CDR3 is 12 residues long. With 4 bases removed from V and 10 bases from J, the gap between germline ends came to 13 bases. The CDR3 DNA reads as TGTGCCAGCAGTTTTTGGAGGCGCTTAGCTTTCTTT. The encoded protein is CASSFWRRLAFF.

This clonotype was recorded at least ten times. DNA of the CDR3: TGCAGTGCTGGCCCCGACAGACAGGGGTACTATGGCTACACCTTC. This translates into CSAGPDRQGYYGYTF. The rearrangement joins TRBV20-1 to TRBJ1-2; 8 bases fit TRBD1. With V trimmed by 5 bases and J by 3 bases, 11 bases remained unmatched. Germline V gene sequence: CDR1 DFQATT, CDR2 SNEGSKA (reference sequence). CDR3 length equals 15 residues.

The chain couples TRBV20-1 to TRBJ2-7; 7 bases agree with TRBD1. Unmatched junction bases numbered 11, after V lost 6 bases and J lost 3 bases. CDR1 and CDR2 (germline): DFQATT, SNEGSKA (reference sequence). The CDR3 runs 14 residues. CDR3: CSAPLGGQIYEQYF. In DNA form, the CDR3 reads TGCAGTGCCCCCTTAGGGGGACAGATCTACGAGCAGTACTTC.

The CDR3 DNA reads TGTGCCAGCAGCCCCGGGACTAGCGCGAATGAGCAGTTCTTC. Amino acids: CASSPGTSANEQFF. The chain uses TRBV5-4 and TRBJ2-1, with TRBD2 identical over 10 bases. CDR1 and CDR2 (germline): SGHNT, YYREEE (reference sequence). V was clipped by 4 bases and J by 7 bases; unmatched bases: 5. This CDR3 spans 14 amino acids.

The table lists this clonotype with many counts. The CDR3 here is CASSPWGEGYGYTF. Written as DNA, the CDR3 is TGTGCCAGCAGCCCCTGGGGGGAGGGCTATGGCTACACCTTC. The V and J genes are TRBV3-1 and TRBJ1-2; tentatively, D is TRBD1 (5 bases). The germline V and J ends were trimmed by 4 bases and 4 bases, with 13 bases remaining between them. Germline-derived CDR1 and CDR2 are LGHDT and YNNKEL (reference sequence). The CDR3 runs 14 residues.

A few counts support this clonotype. This clone may be a read error of a much larger clone one base away. The genes are TRBV11-3 and TRBJ2-2; D gene uncertain. Germline loops: CDR1 SGHNT, CDR2 YENEEA. Trimming left V 8 bases short and J 0 bases short, with 13 bases between. There are 15 residues in the CDR3. CDR3 sequence: CASGTRQTNTGELFF. In nucleotides, the CDR3 is TGTGCCAGCGGCACCCGACAAACGAACACCGGGGAGCTGTTTTTT.